The 27 T cell receptor beta chains presented below share a single source sample, sequenced in a study of breast tumors, draining lymph nodes, adjacent tissues. Via MiXCR, TCRdb re-called the multiplex PCR reads, giving one row per CDR3 protein. The table includes 270,000 or so distinct CDR3 sequences, 30% detected once. The lymph nodes were axillary draining lymph nodes from breast cancer patients. Sequencing input: axillary lymph node tissue. All receptors come from a female donor with breast cancer. Some clones in this sample may be carry-over from other donors' samples.

On this clonotype: A read error is possible here, since a much larger clone lies one base away. As DNA, the CDR3 is TGTGCCAGTAGCCACGTGGGACGAGGAAACACCATATATTTT. Protein: CASSHVGRGNTIYF. The chain carries TRBV19 and TRBJ1-3; maybe TRBD1 (5 bases). With 6 bases removed from V and 4 bases from J, the gap between germline ends came to 13 bases. Germline CDR1 LNHDA, CDR2 SQIVND (reference sequence). The CDR3 has 14 residues.

Comment on this clonotype: Just one base apart from a much larger clone, this may be a read error. The chain couples TRBV29-1 to TRBJ1-2; maybe TRBD1 (6 bases). V lost 8 bases, J lost 7 bases, and 17 bases lay in between. This CDR3 region has 12 residues. Germline CDR1 is SQVTM and CDR2 is ANQGSEA. CDR3 loop: CSIDGGPGGYTF. CDR3 nucleotide sequence: TGCAGCATAGACGGGGGCCCGGGTGGCTACACCTTC.

This clonotype has a handful of counts. V usage is TRBV11-3 and J usage is TRBJ1-2; tentative D call: TRBD1 (6 bases). The V end was cut by 2 bases, the J end by 8 bases, with 18 bases between. The germline CDR1 and CDR2 sequences are SGHNT and YENEEA. CDR3 length equals 15 residues. The CDR3 DNA reads as TGTGCCAGCAGCTTATCTTCGGGGGCCGTGGGCGGCTACACCTTC. Its translation: CASSLSSGAVGGYTF.

This chain connects TRBV29-1 to TRBJ2-1; 12 bases are shared with TRBD2. The CDR3 is 12 amino acids. Trimming at V came to 7 bases and at J to 10 bases, leaving 5 bases not matched to a gene. Germline V gene sequence: CDR1 SQVTM, CDR2 ANQGSEA. The CDR3 DNA reads as TGCAGCGCTAGCGGGAGGGCCAGGGAGCAGTTCTTC. This encodes CSASGRAREQFF.

This clonotype was counted many times. The chain couples TRBV2 to TRBJ1-2; 9 bases fit TRBD1. Germline CDR1 and CDR2: SNHLY and FYNNEI. V was clipped by 4 bases and J by 8 bases; unmatched bases: 11. There are 15 residues in the CDR3. The CDR3: CASSVLTGTGRGYTF. The CDR3 DNA reads as TGTGCCAGCAGTGTTCTGACTGGGACAGGGCGCGGCTACACCTTC.

This clonotype was seen repeatedly, ten times or more. V is TRBV27 and J is TRBJ2-5, with TRBD2 matching 10 bases. This CDR3 spans 14 amino acids. Trimming cost V 5 bases and J 8 bases; bases outside gene matches: 8. CDR1 MNHEY and CDR2 SMNVEV come from the germline V gene (reference sequence). CDR3 DNA: TGTGCCAGCAGTGGACTAGCGGACCAGTCTACCCAGTACTTC. It codes for CASSGLADQSTQYF.

In the case of this clonotype: A read error may explain this, as a much larger clone is one base away. The gene calls are TRBV7-2 and TRBJ2-1; 9 bases match TRBD2. Germline values: CDR1 SGHTA, CDR2 FQGNSA. CDR3 length: 15 amino acids. The CDR3 region has the DNA TGTGCCAGCAGCTTAGGGACTAGCGCATTCAATGGGCAGTTCTTC. This codes for CASSLGTSAFNGQFF.

This clonotype was counted many times. V usage is TRBV20-1 and J usage is TRBJ2-7; a weak D match, TRBD1 (6 bases). V was shortened by 4 bases and J by 0 bases, with 16 bases between the two germline ends. The CDR3 contains 15 residues. CDR1 DFQATT and CDR2 SNEGSKA come from the germline V gene (reference sequence). CDR3 nucleotide sequence: TGCAGTGCTAACACCGGGACATCCAGCTCCTACGAGCAGTACTTC. Translation: CSANTGTSSSYEQYF.

The rearrangement links TRBV11-2 to TRBJ1-5, with D possibly matching TRBD1 (6 bases). Germline V gene sequence: CDR1 SGHAT, CDR2 FQNNGV. There are 17 residues in the CDR3. V was trimmed by 6 bases and J by 3 bases, leaving 21 bases between them. The CDR3 here is CASSWGQLGFDNQPQHF. The CDR3 bases are TGTGCCAGCAGTTGGGGACAACTGGGGTTTGACAATCAGCCCCAGCATTTT.

The chain uses TRBV15 and TRBJ1-6; 7 positions agree with TRBD1. The V gene's germline CDR1 is LNHNV and CDR2 YYDKDF (reference sequence). The CDR3 is 17 amino acids. V lost 0 bases and J lost 4; bases outside the gene matches: 6. This CDR3 is CATSRDLRGQYNSPLHF. CDR3 in DNA: TGTGCCACCAGCAGAGATCTAAGGGGACAGTATAATTCACCCCTCCACTTT.

The chain is built from TRBV6-4 and TRBJ1-1; D ambiguous. Looked up from germline, CDR1 is MRHNA and CDR2 is SNTAGT. The CDR3 totals 13 residues. V lost 6 bases and J 9 bases, leaving 17 bases between the germline ends. The CDR3 DNA follows: TGTGCCAGCAGCCAAACGGAGGCCAGTCAAGCTTTCTTT. Its protein product is CASSQTEASQAFF.

This sequence joins TRBV7-9 and TRBJ1-1, with D unclear. CDR1 is SEHNR, CDR2 FQNEAQ, per germline (reference sequence). Deletions cut 8 bases from V and 4 bases from J, with 8 bases between. The CDR3 runs 11 residues. In DNA form, the CDR3 reads TGTGCCAGCCGCGAGGGCACTGAAGCTTTCTTT. Residues: CASREGTEAFF.

The gene calls are TRBV20-1 and TRBJ1-3; the D is unclear. The CDR3 covers 16 residues. V was trimmed by 3 bases and J by 0 bases, leaving 15 bases between them. Germline assignment: CDR1 DFQATT and CDR2 SNEGSKA (reference sequence). Here the CDR3 reads CSARNGRIFSGNTIYF. The CDR3 region has the DNA TGCAGTGCTAGGAACGGCAGGATCTTCTCTGGAAACACCATATATTTT.

This clonotype was observed many times. The chain employs TRBV2 and TRBJ1-2; D possibly corresponds to TRBD1 (5 bases). Germline V gene lookup returns CDR1 SNHLY and CDR2 FYNNEI. CDR3 length equals 13 residues. With 8 bases removed from V and 7 bases from J, the gap between germline ends came to 17 bases. CDR3 nucleotide sequence: TGTGCCAGCTTTGGTCAGGGTCAGATTGGCTACACCTTC. Translated: CASFGQGQIGYTF.

This clonotype has at least ten counts. The chain recombines TRBV24-1 with TRBJ2-2; TRBD2 aligns across 7 bases. V lost 0 bases, J lost 4 bases, and 1 base stayed unmatched. The CDR3 is 15 amino acids. The germline CDR1 and CDR2 sequences are KGHDR and SFDVKD. CDR3 nucleotide sequence: TGTGCCACCAGTGATTTGAAGCGGGGCACCGGGGAGCTGTTTTTT. Amino acid sequence: CATSDLKRGTGELFF.

This clonotype was counted many times. CDR3: CSAISGRGSDTQYF. CDR3 bases: TGCAGTGCAATTAGCGGGAGGGGGTCAGATACGCAGTATTTT. The V call is TRBV20-1, the J call TRBJ2-3, with 11 bases matching TRBD2. The CDR3 extends over 14 amino acids. Germline V gene lookup returns CDR1 DFQATT and CDR2 SNEGSKA (reference sequence). Trimming removed 6 bases from V and 4 bases from J; junction bases left unmatched: 6.

The chain has TRBV9 and TRBJ1-2, with a weak D call TRBD1 (6 bases). Trimming pared 0 bases from V and 7 bases from J, leaving 13 bases between. Germline values: CDR1 SGDLS, CDR2 YYNGEE. The CDR3 consists of 14 residues. The CDR3 here is CASSVELGGPGYTF. The CDR3 nucleotides are TGTGCCAGCAGCGTAGAGCTAGGGGGTCCTGGCTACACCTTC.

This clonotype was recorded at least ten times. The chain joins TRBV19 to TRBJ2-1; 12 nucleotides align to TRBD2. The CDR3 is 15 amino acids. Germline V gives CDR1 LNHDA, CDR2 SQIVND (reference sequence). J was trimmed by 7 bases and V by 3 bases; bases with no gene match: 4. CDR3: CASSILAGGRNEQFF. The CDR3 nucleotides are TGTGCCAGTAGTATTCTAGCGGGAGGGCGAAATGAGCAGTTCTTC. Looking up the rest from reference TRBV19 and TRBJ2-1 gives the full variable domain: DGGITQSPKYLFRKEGQNVTLSCEQNLNHDAMYWYRQDPGQGLRLIYYSQIVNDFQKGDIAEGYSVSREKKESFPLTVTSAQKNPTAFYLCASSILAGGRNEQFFGPGTRLTVL.

As regards this clonotype: Germline is not matched at one junction end, which may reflect a read error. The chain couples TRBV27 to TRBJ1-5, with a weak D call TRBD1 (6 bases). The CDR3 runs to 15 residues. Germline lookup yields CDR1 MNHEY and CDR2 SMNVEV (reference sequence). DNA for the CDR3: TGTGCCAGCAGTATATCGGGGGACATAAATCAGCCCCAGCATTTT. Its protein product is CASSISGDINQPQHF.

The table lists this clonotype with a few counts. The chain couples TRBV28 to TRBJ1-2; D might be TRBD1 (6 bases). CDR1 is MDHEN, CDR2 SYDVKM, per germline. Trimming stripped 4 bases from V and 8 bases from J, with 8 bases between. The CDR3 loop spans 11 amino acids. CDR3 residues: CASSYRVGYTF. DNA of the CDR3: TGTGCCAGCAGTTACAGGGTCGGCTACACCTTC.

This clonotype was seen ten or more times. This chain links TRBV4-2 with TRBJ2-2, with TRBD2 identical over 8 bases. The CDR3 sequence is 16 residues long. Germline values: CDR1 LGHNA, CDR2 YNFKEQ. Losses at the gene ends were 0 bases for V and 6 bases for J; bases not matched to a gene: 6. The CDR3 protein is CASSQDQREYAGELFF. Here the CDR3 DNA reads TGTGCCAGCAGCCAAGATCAGCGGGAGTATGCCGGGGAGCTGTTTTTT.

This clonotype was counted at least ten times. The chain recombines TRBV30 with TRBJ2-7; maybe TRBD1 (6 bases). CDR1 is GTSNPN, CDR2 SVGIG, per germline (reference sequence). The CDR3 consists of 12 residues. The V and J ends lost 6 bases and 0 bases respectively, with 9 bases between them. CDR3 amino acids: CACTDSSYEQYF. CDR3 coding DNA: TGTGCCTGTACGGACAGCTCCTACGAGCAGTACTTC.

This clonotype was detected ten times or more. CDR3 nucleotide sequence: TGCGCCAGCAGCCAAGGGGTTCTCGGATTTCGTGAGCAGTACTTC. Protein product: CASSQGVLGFREQYF. This chain joins TRBV4-1 and TRBJ2-7; D not resolved. The CDR3 consists of 15 residues. Deletions cut 1 base from V and 7 bases from J, with 17 bases between. The germline gives CDR1 MGHRA, CDR2 YSYEKL.

Regarding this clonotype: Since no conserved phenylalanine or tryptophan closes the CDR3, a read error is the likely cause. It is unclear where the CDR3 begins or ends on the DNA, so no DNA is shown, and the CDR3 is as TCRdb lists it. CDR3 in amino acids: CATSDLVGLAGGRGT. The J gene is TRBJ2-6, the V gene TRBV24-1; no DNA check was done on the table's D call, TRBD2. CDR1 is KGHDR and CDR2 is SFDVKD in the germline V gene. Counting both end residues, the CDR3 totals 15 amino acids.

This clonotype was seen at least ten times. The V gene is TRBV11-3, the J gene TRBJ2-1, with D maybe TRBD2 (6 bases). This CDR3 spans 15 amino acids. Trimming stripped 1 base from V and 6 bases from J, with 13 bases between. CDR1 SGHNT and CDR2 YENEEA come from the germline V gene. The CDR3: CASSLGWGEGNEQFF. Written as DNA, the CDR3 is TGTGCCAGCAGCTTAGGTTGGGGGGAAGGCAATGAGCAGTTCTTC.

Comments on this clonotype: A read error may be the cause here, since a much bigger clone is one base away. The J gene is TRBJ2-2, the V gene TRBV12-5; weak D call: TRBD1 (6 bases). Trimming took 0 bases from V and 7 from J, leaving 12 bases between them. CDR3 length: 15 residues. Germline V gives CDR1 LGHNT, CDR2 FRNRAP. The CDR3 is CASGLVQGPVGELFF. The DNA of the CDR3 is TGTGCTAGTGGTTTGGTACAGGGTCCCGTCGGGGAGCTGTTTTTT. Supplemented by reference TRBV12-5 and TRBJ2-2, the full variable domain reads DARVTQTPRHKVTEMGQEVTMRCQPILGHNTVFWYRQTMMQGLELLAYFRNRAPLDDSGMPKDRFSAEMPDATLATLKIQPSEPRDSAVYFCASGLVQGPVGELFFGEGSRLTVL.

This clonotype was detected ten times or more. The V and J genes are TRBV4-2 and TRBJ2-2, with D perhaps assigned TRBD1 or TRBD2 (6 bases each). The CDR3 is 18 amino acids. V was cut by 3 bases and J by 3 bases, with 20 bases left in between. Germline V gives CDR1 LGHNA, CDR2 YNFKEQ. The CDR3 here is CASSQGYAGPGDTGELFF. The CDR3 DNA is TGTGCCAGCAGCCAGGGATACGCGGGACCAGGGGACACCGGGGAGCTGTTTTTT.